A selection of T cell receptor beta chains follows, all from one sample in a study of neurological immune-mediated disorders. TCRdb re-called the 5' RACE reads with MiXCR, one entry per CDR3 protein. The repertoire includes about 120,000 distinct CDR3 sequences, about 3.2% of them detected once, and 1% to 1.5% sits in the top ten. Sequencing was carried out using PBMCs. The source is a woman aged 25 to 39 with multiple sclerosis. The CDR3 runs from the conserved cysteine through the conserved F or W. A D gene is named only where the DNA matches it firmly. Clone size appears in some rows only: once, few, many, or a class for an expanded clone.

many,TRBJ2-4,-,14,TRBV5-1,CASSLGTAKNIQYF,TGCGCCAGCAGCTTAGGGACAGCCAAAAACATTCAGTACTTC
few,TRBJ2-1,-,14,TRBV20-1,CSAQMGALYNEQFF,TGCAGTGCCCAGATGGGGGCCCTCTACAATGAGCAGTTCTTC
many,TRBJ2-7,TRBD1,11,TRBV29-1,CSTIRGNEQYF,TGCAGCACTATCAGGGGGAACGAGCAGTACTTC
many,TRBJ1-3,-,12,TRBV13,CASSQSGNTIYF,TGTGCCAGCAGCCAGAGTGGAAACACCATATATTTT
many,TRBJ1-1,TRBD1,13,TRBV6-5,CASTGQENTEAFF,TGTGCCAGCACCGGACAGGAGAACACTGAAGCTTTCTTT
few,TRBJ2-2,TRBD1,14,TRBV27,CASGRTGVTGELFF,TGTGCCAGCGGCAGGACAGGGGTCACCGGGGAGCTGTTTTTT
many,TRBJ1-1,-,15,TRBV7-2,CASSSGYRAETEAFF,TGTGCCAGCAGCTCGGGATACAGGGCGGAGACTGAAGCTTTCTTT
many,TRBJ2-3,-,13,TRBV20-1,CSQKGEGTDTQYF,TGCAGTCAGAAGGGAGAGGGCACAGATACGCAGTATTTT
medium-sized,TRBJ1-1,-,16,TRBV3-1,CASSQGRQRRGTEAFF,TGTGCCAGCAGCCAAGGCAGACAGCGGCGGGGCACTGAAGCTTTCTTT
few,TRBJ2-3,TRBD2,15,TRBV3-1,CASSSGTKSPDTQYF,TGTGCCAGCAGCTCCGGGACTAAGAGTCCGGATACGCAGTATTTT
few,TRBJ1-6,TRBD1,14,TRBV7-8,CASTPGTGNSTLNF,TGTGCCAGCACCCCCGGGACAGGGAATTCAACCCTCAACTTT
many,TRBJ2-5,-,14,TRBV5-6,CASSLERAAETQYF,TGTGCCAGCAGCTTGGAAAGGGCGGCGGAGACCCAGTACTTC
many,TRBJ1-2,TRBD1,14,TRBV27,CASRPRGLIYGYTF,TGTGCCAGCAGGCCGAGGGGGCTAATCTATGGCTACACCTTC
many,TRBJ2-1,-,16,TRBV19,CASSMHEGPSYNEQFF,TGTGCCAGTAGTATGCACGAGGGACCCTCCTACAATGAGCAGTTCTTC
-,TRBJ1-5,-,15,TRBV6-1,CASSEALGIWQPQHF,TGTGCCAGCAGTGAAGCGCTCGGGATCTGGCAGCCCCAGCATTTT
many,TRBJ2-6,TRBD1,19,TRBV5-1,CASSLAGTGGSSGANVLTF,TGCGCCAGCAGCTTGGCCGGGACAGGGGGATCCTCTGGGGCCAACGTCCTGACTTTC
many,TRBJ2-5,TRBD2,16,TRBV10-3,CAISERTSGAQETQYF,TGTGCCATCAGTGAGAGGACTAGCGGGGCCCAAGAGACCCAGTACTTC
many,TRBJ2-3,-,13,TRBV7-8,CASSSWGTDTQYF,TGTGCCAGCAGCTCCTGGGGCACAGATACGCAGTATTTT
-,TRBJ2-7,-,14,TRBV5-1,CASSSGRISYEQYF,TGCGCCAGCAGCTCAGGACGGATCTCCTACGAGCAGTACTTC
many,TRBJ1-1,-,14,TRBV7-9,CASSYDRSNTEAFF,TGTGCCAGCAGCTATGACAGGTCGAACACTGAAGCTTTCTTT
few,TRBJ2-1,-,12,TRBV29-1,CSVASGGNEQFF,TGCAGCGTTGCCAGTGGTGGGAATGAGCAGTTCTTC
many,TRBJ2-1,-,14,TRBV29-1,CSVSRQSSYNEQFF,TGCAGCGTCTCGAGACAGAGCTCCTACAATGAGCAGTTCTTC
many,TRBJ1-3,-,16,TRBV6-5,CASSSFIMGLGNTIYF,TGTGCCAGCAGTTCTTTTATAATGGGGCTAGGAAACACCATATATTTT
many,TRBJ2-1,-,16,TRBV20-1,CSARELAQTPYNEQFF,TGCAGTGCTAGAGAATTAGCGCAGACCCCGTACAATGAGCAGTTCTTC
many,TRBJ2-3,-,15,TRBV5-1,CASSLEGRSTDTQYF,TGCGCCAGCAGCTTGGAGGGGCGAAGCACAGATACGCAGTATTTT
many,TRBJ2-1,-,13,TRBV5-1,CASSPVLTAEQFF,TGCGCCAGCAGCCCTGTGCTGACGGCTGAGCAGTTCTTC
many,TRBJ1-5,-,14,TRBV12-3/TRBV12-4,CASSSAGLSQPQHF,TGTGCCAGCAGTAGTGCAGGGTTGAGTCAGCCCCAGCATTTT
-,TRBJ2-5,-,15,TRBV6-5,CASSYISALQETQYF,TGTGCCAGCAGTTATATAAGCGCCCTCCAAGAGACCCAGTACTTC
many,TRBJ2-3,TRBD2,14,TRBV7-2,CASSQIAGAPRSYF,TGTGCCAGCAGCCAGATAGCGGGAGCCCCTCGGTCGTATTTT
many,TRBJ2-5,-,16,TRBV5-1,CASSVGVRTAQETQYF,TGCGCCAGCAGCGTGGGGGTAAGGACAGCACAAGAGACCCAGTACTTC
-,TRBJ1-1,-,16,TRBV5-1,CASSLDTASSNTEAFF,TGCGCCAGCAGCTTGGACACAGCCAGTTCGAACACTGAAGCTTTTTTT
many,TRBJ1-5,-,19,TRBV27,CASSSAPFTLTNSNQPQHF,TGTGCCAGCAGTTCGGCCCCATTCACACTCACAAATAGCAATCAGCCCCAGCATTTT
many,TRBJ1-1,-,18,TRBV7-8,CASTLFTGPPLMNTEAFF,TGTGCCAGCACCCTTTTTACAGGGCCTCCTTTAATGAACACTGAAGCTTTCTTT
many,TRBJ2-3,-,15,TRBV5-1,CASSSSGIMTDTQYF,TGCGCCAGCAGCTCATCGGGGATCATGACAGATACGCAGTATTTT
many,TRBJ2-3,TRBD2,18,TRBV4-1,CASSPRTSGRVGTDTQYF,TGCGCCAGCAGCCCTAGGACTAGCGGGAGAGTAGGTACAGATACGCAGTATTTT
many,TRBJ2-3,-,13,TRBV20-1,CSARVNRPDTQYF,TGCAGTGCTAGGGTTAACCGCCCAGATACGCAGTATTTT
many,TRBJ2-7,-,16,TRBV27,CASSRTLEGSSYEQYF,TGTGCCAGCAGTCGTACCCTGGAGGGGAGCTCCTACGAGCAGTACTTC
-,TRBJ2-1,-,13,TRBV7-6,CASSLLLNNEQFF,TGTGCCAGCAGCTTACTATTAAACAATGAGCAGTTCTTC
many,TRBJ1-5,-,14,TRBV18,CASSSLDGDQPQHF,TGTGCCAGCTCATCCCTTGACGGGGATCAGCCCCAGCATTTT
many,TRBJ1-2,-,11,TRBV20-1,CSATLIYGYTF,TGCAGTGCTACCCTGATTTATGGCTACACCTTC
many,TRBJ1-1,-,13,TRBV12-3/TRBV12-4,CASSGSLNTEAFF,TGTGCCAGCAGTGGATCCCTGAACACTGAAGCTTTCTTT
many,TRBJ1-5,-,17,TRBV7-2,CASSLGAFGGENQPQHF,TGTGCCAGCAGCTTAGGGGCCTTTGGGGGTGAGAATCAGCCCCAGCATTTT
many,TRBJ2-6,TRBD1,16,TRBV19,CASSPGTGFGANVLTF,TGTGCCAGTAGTCCCGGGACAGGGTTTGGGGCCAACGTCCTGACTTTC
many,TRBJ2-7,TRBD1,13,TRBV12-3/TRBV12-4,CASRQTGIDEQYF,TGTGCCAGCAGACAGACAGGGATCGACGAGCAGTACTTC
many,TRBJ2-1,-,17,TRBV7-8,CASSPVRRGRALNEQFF,TGTGCCAGCAGCCCGGTGAGAAGGGGACGCGCGCTCAATGAGCAGTTCTTC
many,TRBJ1-5,-,13,TRBV20-1,CSAQGGSGQPQHF,TGCAGTGCCCAAGGGGGATCCGGTCAGCCCCAGCATTTT
many,TRBJ2-7,-,14,TRBV20-1,CSARRDGSSYEQYF,TGCAGTGCACGACGGGACGGGAGCTCCTACGAGCAGTACTTC
many,TRBJ2-3,TRBD2,17,TRBV5-5,CASSLAWLAGAADTQYF,TGTGCCAGCAGCTTGGCTTGGCTAGCGGGGGCGGCGGATACGCAGTATTTT
many,TRBJ1-2,-,15,TRBV29-1,CSVPIGTAMVYGYTF,TGCAGCGTTCCAATTGGGACCGCGATGGTTTATGGCTACACCTTC
many,TRBJ2-1,TRBD2,16,TRBV12-5,CASGTQRGGSYNEQFF,TGTGCTAGTGGTACCCAGCGGGGGGGATCCTACAATGAGCAGTTCTTC
many,TRBJ1-2,TRBD1,11,TRBV6-6,CAGTGGLGYTF,TGTGCCGGGACAGGGGGTCTTGGCTACACCTTC
few,TRBJ2-5,-,14,TRBV29-1,CSVEAPPDRGTQYF,TGCAGCGTTGAAGCGCCTCCCGATCGGGGGACCCAGTACTTC
many,TRBJ1-2,TRBD1,13,TRBV5-6,CASSRDSWDGYTF,TGTGCCAGCAGCCGGGACAGCTGGGATGGCTACACCTTC
many,TRBJ1-6,-,15,TRBV5-6,CASSLTNALNSPLHF,TGTGCCAGCAGCTTGACCAACGCCCTTAATTCACCCCTCCACTTT
many,TRBJ2-2,-,14,TRBV5-1,CASSTTTGPGELFF,TGCGCCAGCAGCACCACAACAGGGCCCGGGGAGCTGTTTTTT
many,TRBJ2-2,TRBD2,15,TRBV29-1,CSVATSGANTGELFF,TGCAGCGTTGCTACTAGCGGGGCGAACACCGGGGAGCTGTTTTTT
-,TRBJ1-6,-,15,TRBV10-3,CAISDGSTPNSPLHF,TGTGCCATCAGTGACGGGTCCACACCTAATTCACCCCTCCACTTT
many,TRBJ2-7,TRBD2,16,TRBV20-1,CSATLLSGRTFNEQYF,TGCAGTGCAACCCTTCTCAGCGGGAGAACGTTCAACGAGCAGTACTTC
-,TRBJ1-1,-,11,TRBV18,CASSLQTEAFF,TGTGCCAGCTCACTCCAGACGGAAGCTTTCTTT
many,TRBJ2-1,TRBD1,16,TRBV3-1,CASSQGPGQGLNEQFF,TGTGCCAGCAGCCAAGGACCGGGACAGGGTTTGAATGAGCAGTTCTTC